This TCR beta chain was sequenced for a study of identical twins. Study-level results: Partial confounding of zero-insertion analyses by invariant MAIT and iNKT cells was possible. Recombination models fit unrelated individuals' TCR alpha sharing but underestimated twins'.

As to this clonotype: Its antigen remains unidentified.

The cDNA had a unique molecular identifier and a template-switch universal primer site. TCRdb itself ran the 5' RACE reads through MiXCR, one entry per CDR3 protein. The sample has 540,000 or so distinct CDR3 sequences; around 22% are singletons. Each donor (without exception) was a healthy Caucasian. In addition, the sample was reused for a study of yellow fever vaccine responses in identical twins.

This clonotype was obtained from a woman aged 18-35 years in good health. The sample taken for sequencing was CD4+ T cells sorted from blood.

DNA of the CDR3: TGTGCCAGCTCACCATTGCAGGGAGGTGAAAAACTGTTTTTT. It codes for CASSPLQGGEKLFF. The V gene is TRBV18, the J gene TRBJ1-4; D is possibly TRBD1 (5 bases). There are 14 residues in the CDR3. Germline V gene lookup returns CDR1 KGHSH and CDR2 LQKENI. Trimming left V 2 bases short and J 7 bases short, with 11 bases between.